This entry describes one T cell receptor beta chain. Its specificity is unknown. These data originate in a study of identical twins. The V and J ends lost 3 bases and 4 bases respectively, with 19 bases between them. The length of the CDR3 is 16 residues. The germline V gene has CDR1 DFQATT and CDR2 SNEGSKA (reference sequence). Points from the study as a whole: Cord blood beta clonotypes present at high abundance carried fewer insertions; no such pattern appeared in memory repertoires.

In TCRdb, the 5' RACE reads were re-called with MiXCR into one record per CDR3 protein. The sample records 600,000 to 800,000 distinct CDR3 sequences, 21% being singletons. The sample was also reused in another study, on T cells expressing NK-cell markers. That paper states: It was sorted CD3+CD56+NKG2C+, CD3+CD56+NKG2C- and CD3+CD56-NKG2C+ T cells that supplied the TCR beta repertoires. No clear determination of HCMV specificity was made for expanded NKG2C+ T cell clones.

This clonotype was sampled from a woman aged 18-35 years in good health. The rearrangement joins TRBV20-1 to TRBJ2-1; D may be TRBD2 (7 bases). Specimen: PBMCs. As DNA, the CDR3 is TGCAGTGCTAGTCAATTAAGGGGGGGGCCATACAATGAGCAGTTCTTC. Translating it yields CSASQLRGGPYNEQFF.